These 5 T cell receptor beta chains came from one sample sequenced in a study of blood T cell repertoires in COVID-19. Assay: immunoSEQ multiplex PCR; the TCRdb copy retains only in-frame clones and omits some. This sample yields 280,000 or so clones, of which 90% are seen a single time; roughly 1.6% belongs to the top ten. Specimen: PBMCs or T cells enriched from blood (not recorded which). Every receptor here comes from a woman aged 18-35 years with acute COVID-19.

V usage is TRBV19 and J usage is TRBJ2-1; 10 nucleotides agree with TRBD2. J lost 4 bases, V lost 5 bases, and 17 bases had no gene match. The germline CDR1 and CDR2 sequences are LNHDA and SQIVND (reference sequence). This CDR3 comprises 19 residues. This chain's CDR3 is CASSRSSGRAGFTYNEQFF. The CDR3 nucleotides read TGTGCCAGTAGTCGGTCCAGCGGGAGGGCAGGGTTTACGTACAATGAGCAGTTCTTC.

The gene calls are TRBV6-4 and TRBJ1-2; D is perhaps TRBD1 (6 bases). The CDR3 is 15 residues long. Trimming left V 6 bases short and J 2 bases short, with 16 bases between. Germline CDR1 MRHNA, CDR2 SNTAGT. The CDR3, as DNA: TGTGCCAGCAGCCCCGGGGTCAGGGGAAACTATGGCTACACCTTC. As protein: CASSPGVRGNYGYTF.

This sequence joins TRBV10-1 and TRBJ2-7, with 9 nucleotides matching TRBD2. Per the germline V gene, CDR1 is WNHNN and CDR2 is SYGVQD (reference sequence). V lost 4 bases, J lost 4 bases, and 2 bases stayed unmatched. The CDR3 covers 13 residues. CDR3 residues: CASSVSGRYEQYF. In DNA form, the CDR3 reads TGCGCCAGCAGTGTGAGCGGGAGGTACGAGCAGTACTTC.

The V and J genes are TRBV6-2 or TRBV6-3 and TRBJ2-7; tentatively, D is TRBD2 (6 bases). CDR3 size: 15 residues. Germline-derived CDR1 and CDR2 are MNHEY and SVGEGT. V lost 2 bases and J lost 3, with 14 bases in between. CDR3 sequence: CASSYGLFHSYEQYF. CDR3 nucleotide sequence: TGTGCCAGCAGTTACGGACTATTTCATAGCTACGAGCAGTACTTC.

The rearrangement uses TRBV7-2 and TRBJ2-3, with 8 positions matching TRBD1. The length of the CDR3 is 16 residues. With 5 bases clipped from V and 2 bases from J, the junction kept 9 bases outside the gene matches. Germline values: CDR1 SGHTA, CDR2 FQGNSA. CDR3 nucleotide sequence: TGTGCCAGCAGCCCAGACAGGGGAGTCACCACAGATACGCAGTATTTT. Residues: CASSPDRGVTTDTQYF.